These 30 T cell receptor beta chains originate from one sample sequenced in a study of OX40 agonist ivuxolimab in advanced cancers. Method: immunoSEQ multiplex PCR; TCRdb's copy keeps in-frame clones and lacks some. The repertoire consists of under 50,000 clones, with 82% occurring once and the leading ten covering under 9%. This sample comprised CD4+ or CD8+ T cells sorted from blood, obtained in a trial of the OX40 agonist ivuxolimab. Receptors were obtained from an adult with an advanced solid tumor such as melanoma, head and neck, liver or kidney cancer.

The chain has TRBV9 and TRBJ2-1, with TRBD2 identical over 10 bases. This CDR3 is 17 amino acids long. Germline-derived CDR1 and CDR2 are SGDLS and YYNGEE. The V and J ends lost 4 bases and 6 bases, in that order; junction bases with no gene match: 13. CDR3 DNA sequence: TGTGCCAGCAGCCCTCTAAGCGGGAGGGCCTATTCCAATGAGCAGTTCTTC. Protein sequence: CASSPLSGRAYSNEQFF.

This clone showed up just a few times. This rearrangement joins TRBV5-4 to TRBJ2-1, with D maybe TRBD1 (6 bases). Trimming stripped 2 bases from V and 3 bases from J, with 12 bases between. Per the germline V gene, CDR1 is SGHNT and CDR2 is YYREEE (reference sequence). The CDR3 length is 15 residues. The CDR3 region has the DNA TGTGCCAGCAGCTTTGGACAGAGACACTACAATGAGCAGTTCTTC. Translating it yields CASSFGQRHYNEQFF.

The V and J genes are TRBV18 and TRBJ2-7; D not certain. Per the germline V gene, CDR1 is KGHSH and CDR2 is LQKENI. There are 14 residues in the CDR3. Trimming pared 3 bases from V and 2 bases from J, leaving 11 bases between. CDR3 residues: CASSPLVRPYEQYF. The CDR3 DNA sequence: TGTGCCAGCTCACCCTTGGTGAGGCCCTACGAGCAGTACTTC. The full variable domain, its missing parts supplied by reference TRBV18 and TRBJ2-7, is NAGVMQNPRHLVRRRGQEARLRCSPMKGHSHVYWYRQLPEEGLKFMVYLQKENIIDESGMPKERFSAEFPKEGPSILRIQQVVRGDSAAYFCASSPLVRPYEQYFGPGTRLTVT.

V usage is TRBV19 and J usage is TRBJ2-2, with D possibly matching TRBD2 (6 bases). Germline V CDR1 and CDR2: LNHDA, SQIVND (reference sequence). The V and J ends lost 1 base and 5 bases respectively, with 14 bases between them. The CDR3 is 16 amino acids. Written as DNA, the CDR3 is TGTGCCAGTAGTATAGTTGGGGGGTTGAGGACCGGGGAGCTGTTTTTT. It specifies CASSIVGGLRTGELFF.

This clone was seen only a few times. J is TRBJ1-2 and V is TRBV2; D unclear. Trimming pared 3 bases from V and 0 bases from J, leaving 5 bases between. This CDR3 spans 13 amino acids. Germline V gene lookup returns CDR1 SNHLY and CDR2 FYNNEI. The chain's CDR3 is CASSDEANYGYTF. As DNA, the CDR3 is TGTGCCAGCAGTGACGAGGCTAACTATGGCTACACCTTC.

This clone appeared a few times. The CDR3 loop is CASSFSSEGTEAFF. The CDR3 region has the DNA TGTGCCAGCAGCTTCTCTTCAGAAGGCACTGAAGCTTTCTTT. The chain carries TRBV7-6 and TRBJ1-1, with D hard to call. Germline-derived CDR1 and CDR2 are SGHVS and FNYEAQ. CDR3 length: 14 residues. V lost 3 bases and J 4 bases, leaving 12 bases between the germline ends.

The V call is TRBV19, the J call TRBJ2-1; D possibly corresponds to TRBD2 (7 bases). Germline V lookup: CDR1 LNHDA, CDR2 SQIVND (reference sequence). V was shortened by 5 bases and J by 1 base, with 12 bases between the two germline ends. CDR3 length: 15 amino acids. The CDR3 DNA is TGTGCCAGTAGTCGGGGGGCGAGTTCCTACAATGAGCAGTTCTTC. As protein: CASSRGASSYNEQFF.

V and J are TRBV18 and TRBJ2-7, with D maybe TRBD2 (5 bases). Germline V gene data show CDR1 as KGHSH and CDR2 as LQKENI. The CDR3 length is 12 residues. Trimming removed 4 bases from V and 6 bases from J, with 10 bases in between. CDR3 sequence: CASSRGGSEQYF. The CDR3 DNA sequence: TGTGCCAGCTCACGAGGTGGGAGCGAGCAGTACTTC.

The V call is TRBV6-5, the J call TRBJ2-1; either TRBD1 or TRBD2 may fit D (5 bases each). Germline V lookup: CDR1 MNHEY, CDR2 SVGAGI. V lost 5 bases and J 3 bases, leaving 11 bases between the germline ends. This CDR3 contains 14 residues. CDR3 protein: CASSPGRLYNEQFF. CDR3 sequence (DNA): TGTGCCAGCAGTCCGGGACGTCTCTACAATGAGCAGTTCTTC.

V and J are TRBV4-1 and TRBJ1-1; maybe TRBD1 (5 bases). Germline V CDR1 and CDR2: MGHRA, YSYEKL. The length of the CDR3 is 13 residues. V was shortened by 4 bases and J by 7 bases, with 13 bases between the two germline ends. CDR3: CASSRATEFEAFF. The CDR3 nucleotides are TGCGCCAGCAGCCGAGCGACAGAGTTTGAAGCTTTCTTT.

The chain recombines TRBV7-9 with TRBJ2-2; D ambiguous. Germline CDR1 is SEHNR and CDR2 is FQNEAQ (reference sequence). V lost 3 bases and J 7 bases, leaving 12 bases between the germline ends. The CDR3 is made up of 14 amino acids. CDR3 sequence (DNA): TGTGCCAGCAGCTTGGCCTTCCTACACGGGGAGCTGTTTTTT. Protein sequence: CASSLAFLHGELFF.

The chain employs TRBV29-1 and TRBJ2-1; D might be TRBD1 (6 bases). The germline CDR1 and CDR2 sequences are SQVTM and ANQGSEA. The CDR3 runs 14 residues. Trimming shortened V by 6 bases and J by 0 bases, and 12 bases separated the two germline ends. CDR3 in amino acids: CSVPHRDSYNEQFF. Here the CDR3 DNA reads TGCAGCGTACCTCACAGGGACTCCTACAATGAGCAGTTCTTC.

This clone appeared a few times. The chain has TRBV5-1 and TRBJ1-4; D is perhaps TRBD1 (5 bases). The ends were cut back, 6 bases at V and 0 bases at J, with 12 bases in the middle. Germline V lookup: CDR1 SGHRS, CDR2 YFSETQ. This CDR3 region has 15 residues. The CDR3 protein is CASMRQPTTNEKLFF. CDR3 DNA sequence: TGCGCCAGCATGAGACAGCCTACAACTAATGAAAAACTGTTTTTT. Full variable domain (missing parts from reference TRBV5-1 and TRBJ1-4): KAGVTQTPRYLIKTRGQQVTLSCSPISGHRSVSWYQQTPGQGLQFLFEYFSETQRNKGNFPGRFSGRQFSNSRSEMNVSTLELGDSALYLCASMRQPTTNEKLFFGSGTQLSVL.

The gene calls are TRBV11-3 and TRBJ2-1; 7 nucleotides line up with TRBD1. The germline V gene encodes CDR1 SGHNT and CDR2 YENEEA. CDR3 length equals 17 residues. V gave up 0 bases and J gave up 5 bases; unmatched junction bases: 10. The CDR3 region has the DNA TGTGCCAGCAGCTTAGATCTGGGGACAGTGGAAAACAATGAGCAGTTCTTC. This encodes CASSLDLGTVENNEQFF.

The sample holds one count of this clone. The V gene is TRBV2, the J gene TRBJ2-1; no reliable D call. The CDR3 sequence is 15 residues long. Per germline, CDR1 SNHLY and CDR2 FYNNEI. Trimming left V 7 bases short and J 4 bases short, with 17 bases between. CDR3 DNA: TGTGCCAGCACCCCTGTACAAGTTGGGTACAATGAGCAGTTCTTC. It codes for CASTPVQVGYNEQFF.

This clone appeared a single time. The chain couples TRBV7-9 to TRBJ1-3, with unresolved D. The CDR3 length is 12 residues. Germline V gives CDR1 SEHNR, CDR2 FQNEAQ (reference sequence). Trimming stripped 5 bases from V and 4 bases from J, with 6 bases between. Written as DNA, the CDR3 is TGTGCCAGCAGCCCGCCAGGAAACACCATATATTTT. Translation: CASSPPGNTIYF.

CDR3 DNA sequence: TGTGCCAGCAGCCCGAGGGGACAGGGGAATACCGGGGAGCTGTTTTTT. It is translated as CASSPRGQGNTGELFF. This sequence joins TRBV9 and TRBJ2-2, with 10 bases fitting TRBD1. J gave up 5 bases and V 4 bases, and 8 bases lay outside the gene matches. Germline V gene lookup returns CDR1 SGDLS and CDR2 YYNGEE. This CDR3 is 16 amino acids long.

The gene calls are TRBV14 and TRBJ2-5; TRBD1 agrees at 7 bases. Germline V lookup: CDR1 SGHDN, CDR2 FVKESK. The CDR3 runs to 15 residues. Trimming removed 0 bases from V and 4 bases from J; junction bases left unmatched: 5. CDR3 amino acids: CASSQELQGLETQYF. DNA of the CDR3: TGTGCCAGCAGCCAAGAGCTACAGGGGTTAGAGACCCAGTACTTC.

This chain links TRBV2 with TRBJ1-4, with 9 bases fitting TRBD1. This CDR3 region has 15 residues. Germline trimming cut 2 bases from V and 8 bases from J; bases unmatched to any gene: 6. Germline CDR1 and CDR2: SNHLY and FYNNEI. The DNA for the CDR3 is TGTGCCAGCAGTGAATCGAGGACAGGGGTCGAAAAACTGTTTTTT. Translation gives CASSESRTGVEKLFF.

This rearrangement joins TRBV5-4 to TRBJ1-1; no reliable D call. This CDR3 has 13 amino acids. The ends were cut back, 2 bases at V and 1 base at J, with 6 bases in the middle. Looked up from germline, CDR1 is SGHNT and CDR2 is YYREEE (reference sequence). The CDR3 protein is CASSFQTNTEAFF. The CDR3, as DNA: TGTGCCAGCAGCTTTCAAACGAACACTGAAGCTTTCTTT.

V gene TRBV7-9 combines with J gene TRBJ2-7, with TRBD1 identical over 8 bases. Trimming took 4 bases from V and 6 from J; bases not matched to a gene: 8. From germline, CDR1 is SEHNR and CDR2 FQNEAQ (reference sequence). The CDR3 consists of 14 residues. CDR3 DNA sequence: TGTGCCAGCAGCTGGGGGACAGGTAGCACCGAGCAGTACTTC. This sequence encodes CASSWGTGSTEQYF.

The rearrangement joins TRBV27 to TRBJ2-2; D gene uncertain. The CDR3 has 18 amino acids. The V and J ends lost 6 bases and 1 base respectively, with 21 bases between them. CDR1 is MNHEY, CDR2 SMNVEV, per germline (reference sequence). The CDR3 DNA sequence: TGTGCCAGCAGCCGGCGAGGCAGTTCAATGAGGAACACCGGGGAGCTGTTTTTT. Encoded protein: CASSRRGSSMRNTGELFF.

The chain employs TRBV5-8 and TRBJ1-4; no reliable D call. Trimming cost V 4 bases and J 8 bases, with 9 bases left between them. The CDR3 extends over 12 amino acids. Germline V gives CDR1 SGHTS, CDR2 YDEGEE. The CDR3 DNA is TGTGCCAGCAGCCTAGCCCTCGAAAAACTGTTTTTT. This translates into CASSLALEKLFF.

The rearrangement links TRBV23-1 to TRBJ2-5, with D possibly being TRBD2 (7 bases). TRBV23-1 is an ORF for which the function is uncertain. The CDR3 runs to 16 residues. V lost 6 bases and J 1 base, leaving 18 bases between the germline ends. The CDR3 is CASRQGGGGFQETQYF. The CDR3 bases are TGCGCCAGCAGACAAGGAGGGGGGGGTTTCCAAGAGACCCAGTACTTC.

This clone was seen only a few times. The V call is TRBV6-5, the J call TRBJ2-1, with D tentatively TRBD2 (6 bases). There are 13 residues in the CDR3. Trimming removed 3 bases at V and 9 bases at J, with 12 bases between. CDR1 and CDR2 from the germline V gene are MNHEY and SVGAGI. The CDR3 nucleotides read TGTGCCAGCAGTTATTATCCGGGAGCTGAGCAGTTCTTC. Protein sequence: CASSYYPGAEQFF.

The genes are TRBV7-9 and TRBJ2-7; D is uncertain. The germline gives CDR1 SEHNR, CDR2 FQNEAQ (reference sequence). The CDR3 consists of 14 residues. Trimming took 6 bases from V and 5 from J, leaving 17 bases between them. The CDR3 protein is CASSPETLGNEQYF. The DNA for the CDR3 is TGTGCCAGCAGTCCTGAGACTCTAGGGAACGAGCAGTACTTC. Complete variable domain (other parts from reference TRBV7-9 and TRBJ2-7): DTGVSQNPRHKITKRGQNVTFRCDPISEHNRLYWYRQTLGQGPEFLTYFQNEAQLEKSRLLSDRFSAERPKGSFSTLEIQRTEQGDSAMYLCASSPETLGNEQYFGPGTRLTVT.

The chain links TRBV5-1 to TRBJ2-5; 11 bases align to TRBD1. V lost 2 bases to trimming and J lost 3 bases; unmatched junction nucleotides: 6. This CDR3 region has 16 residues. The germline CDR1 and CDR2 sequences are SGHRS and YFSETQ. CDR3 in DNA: TGCGCCAGCAGCTTTGGACAGGGGGCTCGTGAAGAGACCCAGTACTTC. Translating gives CASSFGQGAREETQYF. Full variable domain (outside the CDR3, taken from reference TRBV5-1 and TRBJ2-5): KAGVTQTPRYLIKTRGQQVTLSCSPISGHRSVSWYQQTPGQGLQFLFEYFSETQRNKGNFPGRFSGRQFSNSRSEMNVSTLELGDSALYLCASSFGQGAREETQYFGPGTRLLVL.

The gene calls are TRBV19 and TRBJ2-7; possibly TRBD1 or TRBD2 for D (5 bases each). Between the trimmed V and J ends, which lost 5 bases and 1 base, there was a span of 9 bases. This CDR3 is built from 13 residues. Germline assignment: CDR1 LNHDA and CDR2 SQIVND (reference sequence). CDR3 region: CASSGDGSYEQYF. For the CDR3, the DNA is TGTGCCAGTAGTGGGGACGGTTCCTACGAGCAGTACTTC. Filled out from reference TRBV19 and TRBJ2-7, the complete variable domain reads DGGITQSPKYLFRKEGQNVTLSCEQNLNHDAMYWYRQDPGQGLRLIYYSQIVNDFQKGDIAEGYSVSREKKESFPLTVTSAQKNPTAFYLCASSGDGSYEQYFGPGTRLTVT.

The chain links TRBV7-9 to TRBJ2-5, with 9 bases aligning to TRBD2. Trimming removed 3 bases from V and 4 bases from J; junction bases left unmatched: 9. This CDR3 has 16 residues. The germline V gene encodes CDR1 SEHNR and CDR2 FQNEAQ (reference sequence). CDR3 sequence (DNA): TGTGCCAGCAGCTTGTTAGCGGGAGTGGGGAGAGAGACCCAGTACTTC. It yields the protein CASSLLAGVGRETQYF.

The CDR3 sequence: CASSLTGTGDDEQYF. The CDR3 region has the DNA TGTGCCAGCAGCCTAACCGGGACAGGGGACGACGAGCAGTACTTC. This sequence joins TRBV6-1 and TRBJ2-7, with TRBD1 matching over 10 bases. The germline V gene has CDR1 MNHNS and CDR2 SASEGT. The CDR3 is 15 residues long. The trim removed 6 bases at V and 5 bases at J, leaving 10 bases unmatched.